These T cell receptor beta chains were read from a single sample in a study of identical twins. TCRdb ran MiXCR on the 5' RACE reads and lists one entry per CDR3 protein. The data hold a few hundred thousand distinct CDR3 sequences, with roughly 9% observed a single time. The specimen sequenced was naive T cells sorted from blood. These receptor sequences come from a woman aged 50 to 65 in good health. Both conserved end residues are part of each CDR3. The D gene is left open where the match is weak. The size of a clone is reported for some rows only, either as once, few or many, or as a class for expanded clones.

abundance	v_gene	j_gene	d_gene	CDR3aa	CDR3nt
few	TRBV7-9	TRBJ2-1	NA	CASTSLVDEQFF	TGTGCCAGCACCTCTTTGGTAGATGAGCAGTTCTTC
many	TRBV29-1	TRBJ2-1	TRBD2	CSASSGSHFWLFF	TGCAGCGCATCTAGCGGGAGTCACTTCTGGCTGTTCTTC
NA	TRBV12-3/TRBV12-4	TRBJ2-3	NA	CASSFVGFTDTQYF	TGTGCCAGCAGTTTCGTTGGGTTCACAGATACGCAGTATTTT
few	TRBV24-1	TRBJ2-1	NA	CATSDSSSDRGYNEQFF	TGTGCCACCAGTGATTCTTCAAGCGATCGGGGATACAATGAGCAGTTCTTC
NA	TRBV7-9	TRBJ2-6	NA	CASSFTGSRSGANVLTF	TGTGCCAGCAGCTTTACAGGGAGTCGCTCTGGGGCCAACGTCCTGACTTTC
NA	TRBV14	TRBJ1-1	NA	CASSLLGGPSEAFF	TGTGCCAGCAGCCTCCTGGGGGGCCCCTCTGAAGCTTTCTTT
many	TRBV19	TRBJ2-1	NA	CAIESHYCNEQFF	TGTGCCATCGAATCGCATTACTGCAATGAGCAGTTCTTC
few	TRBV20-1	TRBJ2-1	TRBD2	CSAPDSGRAFDEQFF	TGCAGTGCTCCCGATAGCGGGAGGGCCTTCGATGAGCAGTTCTTC
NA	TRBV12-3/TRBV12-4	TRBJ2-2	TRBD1	CASSWTGGTGELFF	TGTGCCAGCAGTTGGACAGGGGGCACCGGGGAGCTGTTTTTT
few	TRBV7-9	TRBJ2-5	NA	CASSPGAAPVRLETQYF	TGTGCCAGCAGCCCTGGTGCGGCGCCGGTGAGACTAGAGACCCAGTACTTC
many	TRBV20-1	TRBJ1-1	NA	CSALSGERRVNTEAFF	TGCAGTGCTCTATCAGGGGAGAGACGGGTGAACACTGAAGCTTTCTTT
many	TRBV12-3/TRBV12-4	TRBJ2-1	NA	CASSLGGGNEQFF	TGCGCCAGCAGTCTAGGAGGGGGCAATGAGCAGTTCTTC
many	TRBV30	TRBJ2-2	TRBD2	CAWSVQGLAGGLHTGELFF	TGTGCCTGGAGTGTACAGGGACTAGCGGGAGGGCTGCACACCGGGGAGCTGTTTTTT
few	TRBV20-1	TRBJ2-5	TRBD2	CSASRAGVETQYF	TGCAGTGCTAGTAGAGCGGGAGTGGAGACCCAGTACTTC
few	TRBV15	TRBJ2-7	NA	CATSRDSVYEQYF	TGTGCCACCAGCAGAGACTCCGTCTACGAGCAGTACTTC
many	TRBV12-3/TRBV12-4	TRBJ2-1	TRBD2	CASSPHWRELRNEQFF	TGTGCCAGCAGTCCCCACTGGCGGGAGCTACGCAATGAGCAGTTCTTC
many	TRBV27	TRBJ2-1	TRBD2	CASSFLGTSIDEQFF	TGTGCCAGCAGTTTCCTCGGGACTAGCATAGATGAGCAGTTCTTC
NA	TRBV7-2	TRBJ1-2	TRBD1	CASSLATRDRGYGYTF	TGTGCCAGCAGCTTAGCTACACGGGACAGGGGCTATGGCTACACCTTC
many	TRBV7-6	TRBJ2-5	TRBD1	CASSLGTVQETQYF	TGTGCCAGCAGCCTCGGGACAGTCCAAGAGACCCAGTACTTC
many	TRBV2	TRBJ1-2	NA	CASIDTSDYGYTF	TGTGCCAGCATCGACACCTCCGACTATGGCTACACCTTC
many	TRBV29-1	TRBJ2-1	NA	CSTRTPSYNEQFF	TGCAGCACACGGACTCCCTCCTACAATGAGCAGTTCTTC
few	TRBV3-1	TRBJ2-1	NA	CASSQVGGWRASYNEQFF	TGTGCCAGCAGCCAAGTCGGAGGGTGGCGGGCCTCCTACAATGAGCAGTTCTTC
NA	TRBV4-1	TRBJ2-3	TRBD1	CASSQLTGGSTDTQYF	TGCGCCAGCAGCCAACTTACAGGGGGCTCGACAGATACGCAGTATTTT
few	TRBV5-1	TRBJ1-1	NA	CASSATFRTGEAFF	TGCGCCAGCAGCGCTACATTCCGGACGGGTGAAGCTTTCTTT
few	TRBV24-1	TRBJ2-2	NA	CATSVKGNTGELFF	TGTGCCACCAGTGTGAAGGGCAACACCGGGGAGCTGTTTTTT
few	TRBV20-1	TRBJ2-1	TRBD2	CSARDPGTSGSNEQFF	TGCAGTGCTAGAGACCCCGGGACTAGCGGGAGTAATGAGCAGTTCTTC
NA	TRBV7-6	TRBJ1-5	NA	CASSRLRGGRGQPQHF	TGTGCCAGCAGCCGGCTTCGAGGGGGTAGGGGTCAGCCCCAGCATTTT
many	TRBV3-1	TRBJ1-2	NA	CASSPAVGGISNYGYTF	TGTGCCAGCAGCCCGGCGGTTGGCGGCATCTCTAACTATGGCTACACCTTC
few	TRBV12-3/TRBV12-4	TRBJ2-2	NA	CASSLHGNTGELFF	TGTGCCAGCAGTCTACATGGGAACACCGGGGAGCTGTTTTTT
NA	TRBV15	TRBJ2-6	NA	CATSTRWGEESGANVLTF	TGTGCCACCAGCACCCGGTGGGGGGAGGAATCTGGGGCCAACGTCCTGACTTTC
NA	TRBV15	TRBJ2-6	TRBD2	CATSRDRGAGANVLTF	TGTGCCACCAGCAGAGATCGGGGGGCTGGGGCCAACGTCCTGACTTTC
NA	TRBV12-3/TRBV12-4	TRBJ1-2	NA	CASSPHLEGYTF	TGTGCCAGCAGTCCCCACCTCGAGGGCTACACCTTC
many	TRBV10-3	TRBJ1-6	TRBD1	CATGDSLNSPLHF	TGTGCCACCGGGGACAGCCTGAATTCACCCCTCCACTTT
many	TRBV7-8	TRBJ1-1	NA	CASSLTGAAEAFF	TGTGCCAGCAGCTTAACGGGGGCGGCTGAAGCTTTCTTT
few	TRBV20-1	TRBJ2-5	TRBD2	CSARDFSPRDAGEQETQYF	TGCAGTGCTAGAGATTTTAGTCCCCGGGACGCGGGAGAACAAGAGACCCAGTACTTC
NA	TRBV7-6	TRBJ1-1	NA	CASSLEPGSTEAFF	TGTGCCAGCAGCTTAGAGCCAGGGAGCACTGAAGCTTTCTTT
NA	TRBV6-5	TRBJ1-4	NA	CASSYQGGHNEKLFF	TGTGCCAGCAGTTACCAGGGAGGCCATAATGAAAAACTGTTTTTT
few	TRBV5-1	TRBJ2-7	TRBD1	CASSFTWTGEREQYF	TGCGCCAGCAGCTTCACGTGGACAGGGGAGAGGGAGCAGTACTTC
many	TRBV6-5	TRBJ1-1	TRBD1	CASRMDRGLMNTEAFF	TGTGCCAGCAGGATGGACAGGGGGCTAATGAACACTGAAGCTTTCTTT
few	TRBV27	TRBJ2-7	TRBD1	CASSLGGWSPMGQYF	TGTGCCAGCAGCCTAGGGGGCTGGAGTCCTATGGGGCAGTACTTC
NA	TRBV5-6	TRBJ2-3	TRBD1	CASSLGTGDTQYF	TGTGCCAGCAGCTTGGGGACAGGGGATACGCAGTATTTT
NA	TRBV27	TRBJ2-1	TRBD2	CASSFPDLAGGPKVNEQFF	TGTGCCAGCAGTTTTCCAGATCTAGCGGGAGGGCCAAAAGTCAATGAGCAGTTCTTC
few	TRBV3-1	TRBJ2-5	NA	CASSQDLGHEYF	TGTGCCAGCAGCCAAGATCTTGGGCACGAGTACTTC
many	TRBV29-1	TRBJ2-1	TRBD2	CSVAGTASGIHNEQFF	TGCAGCGTGGCGGGGACGGCTAGCGGGATCCACAATGAGCAGTTCTTC
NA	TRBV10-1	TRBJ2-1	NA	CASRAGSVHEQFF	TGCGCCAGCAGGGCCGGGAGTGTCCATGAGCAGTTCTTC
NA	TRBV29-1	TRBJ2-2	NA	CSVEVGTGELFF	TGCAGCGTTGAAGTAGGGACCGGGGAGCTGTTTTTT
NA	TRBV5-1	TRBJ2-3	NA	CASSLGTWGAHTDTQYF	TGCGCCAGCAGCTTGGGAACGTGGGGCGCCCACACAGATACGCAGTATTTT